This T cell receptor beta chain was sequenced in a study of tumor-infiltrating lymphocytes in primary liver carcinoma. Overall study: These were node-negative, non-metastatic T1-T3 tumors of about 4.2 to 11 cm. Overall study results and limits: Among the pair types, tumor region pairs showed more overlap than tumor-adjacent and tumor-blood pairs. Owing to bulk unsorted samples, no comparison was made between CD4+ and CD8+ repertoires.

Using a constant-region primer together with ProtoScript II reverse transcriptase, TCR beta cDNA was made from around 0.55 ug of total RNA. Three nested multiplex PCR rounds, a slightly modified ARM-PCR method, built the TCR beta libraries. TRBV1-TRBV30 forward primers paired with a C-beta reverse primer drove the first two PCR rounds, about 10 cycles each. TCRdb recomputed calls from the multiplex PCR reads with MiXCR, one row per CDR3 protein. The sample records about 180,000 distinct CDR3 sequences, over 50% being singletons. Trimming left V 4 bases short and J 4 bases short, with 17 bases between. The germline V gene encodes CDR1 MDHEN and CDR2 SYDVKM. The CDR3 contains 15 residues. Germline DNA was extracted too, while blood RNA derived from unsorted whole blood. Chronic HBV infection was present in the patients, who were treatment-naive. A single count supports this clonotype. Its antigen is still unknown.

The rearrangement joins TRBV28 to TRBJ2-7; a possible D gene is TRBD1 (5 bases). The source of this sequence is a middle-aged man with primary liver carcinoma and hepatitis B virus infection. Source material: peripheral blood. Here the CDR3 DNA reads TGTGCCAGCAGTTCTGTAGGCGAGACAGCGTACGAGCAGTACTTC. Encoded protein: CASSSVGETAYEQYF.